These 10 T cell receptor beta chains share one sample of origin, sequenced in a study of blood T cell repertoires in COVID-19. Here immunoSEQ multiplex PCR was the method, and the copy in TCRdb shows in-frame clones only, minus some. Of some 99,000 clones in the sample, 81% were seen once. The specimen was peripheral blood. The receptors here all came from a woman of 80 years or more with acute or convalescent COVID-19.

The chain uses TRBV2 and TRBJ1-5; 7 nucleotides align to TRBD1. Germline CDR1 is SNHLY and CDR2 is FYNNEI. The CDR3 length is 13 residues. The trim removed 5 bases at V and 7 bases at J, leaving 5 bases unmatched. The CDR3 sequence: CASSIAGGQPQHF. The DNA for the CDR3 is TGTGCCAGCAGTATAGCAGGGGGGCAGCCCCAGCATTTT.

The sample holds a few counts of this clone. The genes are TRBV21-1 and TRBJ2-3; the table assigns TRBD1, which was not confirmed against the DNA. TRBV21-1 is described as a pseudogene. The CDR3 length is 15 residues. The CDR3 loop is CAGKPGHPSTDTQYF. DNA of the CDR3: TGTGCCGGTAAACCGGGACATCCCTCCACAGATACGCAGTATTTT.

The chain is built from TRBV28 and TRBJ1-2; D is possibly TRBD1 (5 bases). The V end was cut by 6 bases, the J end by 0 bases, with 11 bases between. There are 14 residues in the CDR3. Germline V gene data show CDR1 as MDHEN and CDR2 as SYDVKM. The CDR3 nucleotides are TGTGCCAGCAGACCAGACAGCCCTAACTATGGCTACACCTTC. As protein: CASRPDSPNYGYTF.

Points on this clone: At one end, the junction sequence differs from germline, possibly due to a read error. DNA of the CDR3: TGTGCCAGCGGTGAGGGGCAAGGCACCGGGGAGCTGTTTTTT. Its protein product is CASGEGQGTGELFF. The chain links TRBV2 to TRBJ2-2; D may be TRBD1 or TRBD2 (5 bases each). The CDR3 contains 14 residues. The germline gives CDR1 SNHLY, CDR2 FYNNEI.

The chain couples TRBV29-1 to TRBJ2-3, with D maybe TRBD2 (5 bases). CDR1 and CDR2 (germline): SQVTM, ANQGSEA. V lost 1 base to trimming and J lost 4 bases, with 15 bases between them. The CDR3 loop spans 15 amino acids. CDR3 DNA: TGCAGCGTTGAAGGGAGGCTACGGGAACCAGATACGCAGTATTTT. Its protein product is CSVEGRLREPDTQYF.

This chain's CDR3 is CAGQGAGGQGGYTF. The CDR3 DNA is TGTGCCGGACAGGGGGCAGGTGGTCAAGGCGGCTACACCTTC. The chain joins TRBV7-9 to TRBJ1-2, with 11 bases matching TRBD1. The CDR3 is 14 amino acids. The ends lost 11 bases at V and 8 bases at J; junction bases unmatched: 13. Looked up from germline, CDR1 is SEHNR and CDR2 is FQNEAQ (reference sequence).

The chain carries TRBV29-1 and TRBJ1-2; no reliable D call. This CDR3 spans 14 amino acids. CDR1 is SQVTM and CDR2 is ANQGSEA in the germline V gene. Trimming cost V 3 bases and J 4 bases, with 15 bases left between them. The CDR3 loop is CSVDISREGYGYTF. CDR3 nucleotides: TGCAGCGTTGATATCAGCCGTGAGGGCTATGGCTACACCTTC. The full variable domain, rest sourced from reference TRBV29-1 and TRBJ1-2, is SAVISQKPSRDICQRGTSLTIQCQVDSQVTMMFWYRQQPGQSLTLIATANQGSEATYESGFVIDKFPISRPNLTFSTLTVSNMSPEDSSIYLCSVDISREGYGYTFGSGTRLTVV.

The genes are TRBV7-9 and TRBJ1-4, with D unclear. Per the germline V gene, CDR1 is SEHNR and CDR2 is FQNEAQ (reference sequence). V dropped 3 bases and J dropped 0 bases, with 5 bases sitting between them. The CDR3 loop spans 14 amino acids. This chain's CDR3 is CASSFGTTNEKLFF. CDR3 coding DNA: TGTGCCAGCAGCTTCGGGACAACTAATGAAAAACTGTTTTTT.

The genes are TRBV4-2 and TRBJ2-1, with a tentative D call TRBD1 (6 bases). The CDR3 contains 14 residues. Per germline, CDR1 LGHNA and CDR2 YNFKEQ. V was pared by 3 bases and J by 5 bases, with 11 bases between. The CDR3 reads CASSHAGTNNEQFF. The CDR3 DNA follows: TGTGCCAGCAGCCATGCCGGGACAAACAATGAGCAGTTCTTC.

This chain joins TRBV11-2 and TRBJ1-6; no firm D call. The CDR3 has 14 amino acids. V gave up 5 bases and J gave up 4 bases, with 9 bases separating them. The germline V gene encodes CDR1 SGHAT and CDR2 FQNNGV. The CDR3 region is CASSPSAYNSPLHF. CDR3 DNA sequence: TGTGCCAGCAGCCCGAGCGCTTATAATTCACCCCTCCACTTT. The complete variable domain, with remaining parts taken from reference TRBV11-2 and TRBJ1-6, reads EAGVAQSPRYKIIEKRQSVAFWCNPISGHATLYWYQQILGQGPKLLIQFQNNGVVDDSQLPKDRFSAERLKGVDSTLKIQPAKLEDSAVYLCASSPSAYNSPLHFGNGTRLTVT.